The source of this T cell receptor (beta chain) is a study of T cell responses to AZD1222 COVID-19 vaccine. Notes on the study in general: Baseline seropositives among AZD1222 recipients totaled only 5 to 7. Reportedly, nearly half the spike-specific TCRs target unmutated variant regions. Clonal diversity was possibly underestimated, and the donors were mostly white British, with more females.

The table came from immunoSEQ multiplex PCR; TCRdb's copy has only in-frame clones and leaves some out. Of 100,000 to 120,000 clones detected, approximately 94% appear once; the ten largest clones hold roughly 3.1%. This clone came up once. Its target is unknown. V was trimmed by 8 bases and J by 12 bases, leaving 16 bases between them. This CDR3 spans 10 amino acids. Germline CDR1 is SQVTM and CDR2 is ANQGSEA. Sequencing was performed on peripheral blood, taken 28 days after the second AZD1222 dose. The sequence was collected from an adult who received the AZD1222 COVID-19 vaccine. The chain has TRBV29-1 and TRBJ1-2, with D uncertain. The CDR3 loop reads CSFQESIDTF. CDR3 sequence (DNA): TGCAGCTTCCAAGAAAGTATTGACACCTTC.